This TCR beta chain is from a study of cytomegalovirus exposure and HLA in healthy donors. Trimming took 2 bases from V and 8 from J; bases not matched to a gene: 16. This CDR3 has 18 amino acids. CDR1 is SGHTA, CDR2 FQGNSA, per germline. This clone has a single count. In the PCR, 60 Vbeta and 13 Jbeta primers were used. Repertoires were generated with immunoSEQ multiplex PCR, while TCRdb's copy carries only in-frame clones and drops some. The sample carries 150,000 to 200,000 clones, approximately 86% recorded once. The sequenced sample was PBMCs. The rearrangement uses TRBV7-2 and TRBJ2-1, with TRBD2 matching 9 bases. The clonotype was recovered from a woman between 18 and 30 years old in good health and CMV-seronegative. CDR3 coding DNA: TGTGCCAGCAGCTTAAGACTGGCTAGCGGGGCTGAGAAGTATGAGCAGTTCTTC. Encoded protein: CASSLRLASGAEKYEQFF.